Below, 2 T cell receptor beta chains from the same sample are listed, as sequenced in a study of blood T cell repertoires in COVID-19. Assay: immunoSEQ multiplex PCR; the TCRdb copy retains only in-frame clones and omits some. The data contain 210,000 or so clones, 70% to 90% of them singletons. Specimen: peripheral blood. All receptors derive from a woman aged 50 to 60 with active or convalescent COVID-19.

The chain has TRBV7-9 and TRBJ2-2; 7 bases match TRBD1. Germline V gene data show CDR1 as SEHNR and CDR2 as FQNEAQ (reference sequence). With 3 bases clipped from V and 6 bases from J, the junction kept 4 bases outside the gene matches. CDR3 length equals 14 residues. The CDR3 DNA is TGTGCCAGCAGCTTGGGAACAGGGGCCGGGGAGCTGTTTTTT. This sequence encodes CASSLGTGAGELFF.

The CDR3 protein is CASSQRTGGYSGNTIYF. The CDR3 DNA follows: TGTGCCAGCAGTCAACGGACAGGGGGATACTCTGGAAACACCATATATTTT. The rearrangement links TRBV6-6 to TRBJ1-3; TRBD1 matches 10 bases. From germline, CDR1 is MNHNY and CDR2 SVGAGI (reference sequence). The junction had 7 bases not matched to a gene; V was cut back by 5 bases and J by 0 bases. The CDR3 length is 17 residues.